This T cell receptor beta chain was observed in a study of blood T cell repertoires in COVID-19. Method: immunoSEQ multiplex PCR; TCRdb's copy keeps in-frame clones and lacks some. The sample lists about 200,000 clones, about four fifths seen once, with around 6.9% in the top ten. Germline assignment: CDR1 SGHRS and CDR2 YFSETQ. V was shortened by 0 bases and J by 3 bases, with 15 bases between the two germline ends. This CDR3 contains 16 residues. The specimen was peripheral blood. The J gene is TRBJ1-1, the V gene TRBV5-1; D unresolved. This receptor was identified in a man in his sixties with acute or convalescent COVID-19. The CDR3 region has the DNA TGCGCCAGCAGCTTGGTCGGCGCGGGGTGGCACACTGAAGCTTTCTTT. It specifies CASSLVGAGWHTEAFF.